This T cell receptor (beta chain) was identified during a study of T cell repertoires in cytomegalovirus infection. Study-wide background: CMV epitopes in the study were HLA-C-restricted (recently identified) and HLA-B-restricted (well studied).

Study findings and constraints: In two of eight donors, the top clonotype was HLA-C-restricted CMV-specific.

The CDR3 is 12 amino acids. The V and J ends lost 3 bases and 8 bases respectively, with 9 bases between them. CDR1 and CDR2 (germline): SGHTA, FQGNSA. A word on this clonotype: Its antigen is unidentified.

Via MiXCR, TCRdb re-called the reads, giving one row per CDR3 protein. The profile shows about 350,000 distinct CDR3 sequences, roughly 36% of them singletons. The starting material was cultured PBMCs, obtained from culture after CMV antigen stimulation. The rearrangement uses TRBV7-2 and TRBJ2-3; no reliable D call. The sequence derives from a human donor in good health (CMV status not recorded). Some clones in this sample may be carry-over from other donors' samples. The CDR3 bases are TGTGCCAGCAGCTTGTGGGGTACTACGCAGTATTTT. It yields the protein CASSLWGTTQYF.